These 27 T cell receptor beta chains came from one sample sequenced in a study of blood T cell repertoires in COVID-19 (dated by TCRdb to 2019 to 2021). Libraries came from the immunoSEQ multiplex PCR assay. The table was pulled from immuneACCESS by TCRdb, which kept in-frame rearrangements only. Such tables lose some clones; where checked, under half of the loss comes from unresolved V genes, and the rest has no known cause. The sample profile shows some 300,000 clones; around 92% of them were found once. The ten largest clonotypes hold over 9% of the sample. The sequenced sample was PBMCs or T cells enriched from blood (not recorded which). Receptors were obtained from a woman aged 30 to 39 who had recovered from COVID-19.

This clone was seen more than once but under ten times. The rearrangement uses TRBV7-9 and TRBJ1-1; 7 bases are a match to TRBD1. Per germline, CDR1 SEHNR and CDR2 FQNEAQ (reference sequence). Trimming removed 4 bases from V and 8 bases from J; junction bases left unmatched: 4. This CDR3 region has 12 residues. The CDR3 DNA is TGTGCCAGCAGCTCCGGGGACAGAGAAGCTTTCTTT. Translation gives CASSSGDREAFF.

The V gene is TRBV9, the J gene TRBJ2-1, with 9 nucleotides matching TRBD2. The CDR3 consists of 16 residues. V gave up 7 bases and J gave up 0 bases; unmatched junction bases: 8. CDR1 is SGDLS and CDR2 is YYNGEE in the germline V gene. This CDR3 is CASEALAGSSYNEQFF. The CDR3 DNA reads TGTGCCAGCGAAGCCCTAGCGGGAAGCTCCTACAATGAGCAGTTCTTC.

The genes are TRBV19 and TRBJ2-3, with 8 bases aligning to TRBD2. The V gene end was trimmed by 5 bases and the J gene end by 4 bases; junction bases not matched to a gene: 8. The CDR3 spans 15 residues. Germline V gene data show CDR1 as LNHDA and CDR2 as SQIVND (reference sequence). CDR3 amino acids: CASSSEAGDADTQYF. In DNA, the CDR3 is TGTGCCAGTAGTTCCGAAGCGGGAGATGCAGATACGCAGTATTTT.

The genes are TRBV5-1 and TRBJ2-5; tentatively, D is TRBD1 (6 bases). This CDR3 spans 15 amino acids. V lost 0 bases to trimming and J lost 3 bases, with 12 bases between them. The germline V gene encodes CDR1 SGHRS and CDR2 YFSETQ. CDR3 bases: TGCGCCAGCAGCTTGGAGCCGGGACAAAAAGAGACCCAGTACTTC. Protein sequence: CASSLEPGQKETQYF. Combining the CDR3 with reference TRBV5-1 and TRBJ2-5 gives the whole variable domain KAGVTQTPRYLIKTRGQQVTLSCSPISGHRSVSWYQQTPGQGLQFLFEYFSETQRNKGNFPGRFSGRQFSNSRSEMNVSTLELGDSALYLCASSLEPGQKETQYFGPGTRLLVL.

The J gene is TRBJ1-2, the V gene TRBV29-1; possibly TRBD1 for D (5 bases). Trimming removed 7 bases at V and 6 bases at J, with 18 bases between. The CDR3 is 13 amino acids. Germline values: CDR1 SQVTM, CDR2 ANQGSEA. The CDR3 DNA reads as TGCAGCGCCGGGGCGGGGCCCACGAATGGCTACACCTTC. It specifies CSAGAGPTNGYTF.

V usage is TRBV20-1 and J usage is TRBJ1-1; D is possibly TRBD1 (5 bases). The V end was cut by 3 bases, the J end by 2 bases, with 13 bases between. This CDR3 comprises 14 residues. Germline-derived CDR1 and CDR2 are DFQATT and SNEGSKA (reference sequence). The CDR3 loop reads CSASPGWVNTEAFF. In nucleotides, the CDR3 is TGCAGTGCTAGTCCAGGGTGGGTTAACACTGAAGCTTTCTTT.

The CDR3 here is CASSQGPRPNYGYTF. CDR3 bases: TGTGCCAGCAGCCAGGGGCCCCGACCCAACTATGGCTACACCTTC. The chain couples TRBV6-4 to TRBJ1-2; the D gene is possibly TRBD1 (6 bases). The CDR3 totals 15 residues. Germline V CDR1 and CDR2: MRHNA, SNTAGT. V was shortened by 6 bases and J by 2 bases, with 16 bases between the two germline ends.

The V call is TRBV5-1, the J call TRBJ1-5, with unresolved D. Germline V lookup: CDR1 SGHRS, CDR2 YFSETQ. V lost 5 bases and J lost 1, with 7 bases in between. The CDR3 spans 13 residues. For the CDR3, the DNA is TGCGCCAGCAGTCAGTCGAGCAATCAGCCCCAGCATTTT. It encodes CASSQSSNQPQHF.

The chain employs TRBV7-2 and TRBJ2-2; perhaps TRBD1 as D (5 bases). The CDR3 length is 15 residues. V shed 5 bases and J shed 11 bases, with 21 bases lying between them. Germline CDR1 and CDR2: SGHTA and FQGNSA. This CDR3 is CASSPQPAGQGELFF. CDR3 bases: TGTGCCAGCAGCCCCCAACCAGCCGGGCAGGGTGAGCTGTTTTTT.

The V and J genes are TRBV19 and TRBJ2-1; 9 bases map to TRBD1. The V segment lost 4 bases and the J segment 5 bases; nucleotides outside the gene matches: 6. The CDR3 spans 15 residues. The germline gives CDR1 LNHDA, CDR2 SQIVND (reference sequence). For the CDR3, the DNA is TGTGCCAGTAGTAGAACAGGGGGCAGCGACAATGAGCAGTTCTTC. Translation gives CASSRTGGSDNEQFF.

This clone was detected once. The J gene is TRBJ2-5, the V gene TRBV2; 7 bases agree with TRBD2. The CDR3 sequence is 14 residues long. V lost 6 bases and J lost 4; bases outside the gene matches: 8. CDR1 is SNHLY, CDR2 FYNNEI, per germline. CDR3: CASSPKGGRETQYF. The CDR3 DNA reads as TGTGCCAGCAGCCCTAAGGGAGGGAGAGAGACCCAGTACTTC.

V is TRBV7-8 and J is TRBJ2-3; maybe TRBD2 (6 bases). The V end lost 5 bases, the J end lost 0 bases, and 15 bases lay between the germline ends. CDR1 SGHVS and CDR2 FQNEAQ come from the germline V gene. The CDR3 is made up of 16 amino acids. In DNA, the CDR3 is TGTGCCAGCAGCCACCTAGGAGGGGCAAGCACAGATACGCAGTATTTT. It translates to CASSHLGGASTDTQYF.

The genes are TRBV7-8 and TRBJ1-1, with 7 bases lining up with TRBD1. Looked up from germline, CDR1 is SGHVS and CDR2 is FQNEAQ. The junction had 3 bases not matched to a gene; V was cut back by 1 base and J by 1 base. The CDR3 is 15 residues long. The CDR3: CASSLGWDRNTEAFF. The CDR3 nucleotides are TGTGCCAGCAGCTTAGGATGGGACAGGAACACTGAAGCTTTCTTT.

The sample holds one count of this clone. CDR3 sequence: CASSLSGTSGTTGELFF. In DNA, the CDR3 is TGTGCCAGCAGCTTATCCGGGACTAGCGGGACCACCGGGGAGCTGTTTTTT. This chain connects TRBV11-3 to TRBJ2-2, with TRBD2 matching 13 bases. Germline trimming cut 2 bases from V and 4 bases from J; bases unmatched to any gene: 4. The germline CDR1 and CDR2 sequences are SGHNT and YENEEA. The CDR3 length is 17 residues.

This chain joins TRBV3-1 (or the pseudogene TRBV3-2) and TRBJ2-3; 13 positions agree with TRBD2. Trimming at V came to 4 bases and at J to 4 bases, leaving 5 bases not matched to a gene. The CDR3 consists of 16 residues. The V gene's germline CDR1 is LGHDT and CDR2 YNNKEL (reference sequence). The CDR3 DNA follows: TGTGCCAGCAGCCCGAGACTAGCGGGAGGCCCAGATACGCAGTATTTT. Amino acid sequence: CASSPRLAGGPDTQYF.

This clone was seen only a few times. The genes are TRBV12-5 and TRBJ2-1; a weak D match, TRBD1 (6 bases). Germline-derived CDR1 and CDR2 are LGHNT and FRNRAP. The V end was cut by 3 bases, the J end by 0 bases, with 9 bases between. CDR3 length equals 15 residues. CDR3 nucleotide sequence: TGTGCTAGTGGTTTTGGGGGCAGCTCCTACAATGAGCAGTTCTTC. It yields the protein CASGFGGSSYNEQFF. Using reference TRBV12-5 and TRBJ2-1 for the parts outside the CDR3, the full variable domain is DARVTQTPRHKVTEMGQEVTMRCQPILGHNTVFWYRQTMMQGLELLAYFRNRAPLDDSGMPKDRFSAEMPDATLATLKIQPSEPRDSAVYFCASGFGGSSYNEQFFGPGTRLTVL.

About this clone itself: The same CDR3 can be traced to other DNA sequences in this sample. The CDR3 reads CASSYSRAYNEQFF. CDR3 nucleotides: TGTGCCAGCAGTTATTCCCGGGCCTACAATGAGCAGTTCTTC. V gene TRBV6-5 combines with J gene TRBJ2-1; D unclear. Trimming took 3 bases from V and 2 from J, leaving 8 bases between them. The CDR3 contains 14 residues. CDR1 is MNHEY, CDR2 SVGAGI, per germline.

The CDR3 DNA sequence: TGTGCCAGTAGTATTGCCCGAACTCCTAGCGCGGGAGTGGCCTACGAGCAGTACTTC. The encoded protein is CASSIARTPSAGVAYEQYF. The chain employs TRBV19 and TRBJ2-7; 7 nucleotides align to TRBD2. The V and J ends lost 3 bases and 2 bases, in that order; junction bases with no gene match: 19. The CDR3 is made up of 19 amino acids. Germline V gene data show CDR1 as LNHDA and CDR2 as SQIVND (reference sequence).

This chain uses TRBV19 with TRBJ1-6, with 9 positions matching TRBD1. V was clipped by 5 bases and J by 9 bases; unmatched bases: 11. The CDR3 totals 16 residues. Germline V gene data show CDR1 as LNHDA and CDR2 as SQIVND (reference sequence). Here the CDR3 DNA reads TGTGCCAGTAGTGTCGACAGGGGGTTGACGCGTTCACCCCTCCACTTT. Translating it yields CASSVDRGLTRSPLHF.

CDR3 nucleotide sequence: TGTGCCAGCAGCGTAGAGGACAGGGGGCAGCCCCAGCATTTT. Translated: CASSVEDRGQPQHF. The gene calls are TRBV9 and TRBJ1-5; 10 positions match TRBD1. This CDR3 region has 14 residues. Germline V gene lookup returns CDR1 SGDLS and CDR2 YYNGEE. The trim removed 0 bases at V and 7 bases at J, leaving 1 base unmatched.

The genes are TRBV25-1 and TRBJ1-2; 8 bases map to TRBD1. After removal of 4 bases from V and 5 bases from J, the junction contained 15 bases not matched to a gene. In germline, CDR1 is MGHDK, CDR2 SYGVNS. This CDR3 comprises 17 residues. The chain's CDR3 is CASSGRTGPLPSYGYTF. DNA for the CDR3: TGTGCCAGCAGTGGCCGGACAGGGCCGCTCCCTTCATATGGCTACACCTTC.

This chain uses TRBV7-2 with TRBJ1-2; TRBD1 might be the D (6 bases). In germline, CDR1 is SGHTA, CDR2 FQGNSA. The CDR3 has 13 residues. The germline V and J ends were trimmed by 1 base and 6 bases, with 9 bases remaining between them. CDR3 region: CASSLEAGDGYTF. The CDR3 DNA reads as TGTGCCAGCAGCTTAGAGGCAGGGGATGGCTACACCTTC.

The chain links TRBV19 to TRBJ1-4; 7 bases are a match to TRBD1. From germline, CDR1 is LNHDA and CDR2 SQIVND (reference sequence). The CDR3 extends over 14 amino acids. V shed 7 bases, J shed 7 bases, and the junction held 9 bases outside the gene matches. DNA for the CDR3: TGTGCCAGTAAAATCTACAGGGGAGGTGAAAAACTGTTTTTT. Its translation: CASKIYRGGEKLFF.

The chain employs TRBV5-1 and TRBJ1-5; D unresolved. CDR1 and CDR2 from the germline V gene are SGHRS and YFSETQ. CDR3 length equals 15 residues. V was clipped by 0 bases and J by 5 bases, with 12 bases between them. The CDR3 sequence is CASSLGFGVHQPQHF. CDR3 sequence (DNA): TGCGCCAGCAGCTTGGGTTTCGGGGTACATCAGCCCCAGCATTTT.

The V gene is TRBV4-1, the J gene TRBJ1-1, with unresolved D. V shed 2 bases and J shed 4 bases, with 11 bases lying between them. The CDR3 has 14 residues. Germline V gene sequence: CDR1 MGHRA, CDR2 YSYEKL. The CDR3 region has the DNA TGCGCCAGCAGCCAACCTCACTTAACCACTGAAGCTTTCTTT. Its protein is CASSQPHLTTEAFF.

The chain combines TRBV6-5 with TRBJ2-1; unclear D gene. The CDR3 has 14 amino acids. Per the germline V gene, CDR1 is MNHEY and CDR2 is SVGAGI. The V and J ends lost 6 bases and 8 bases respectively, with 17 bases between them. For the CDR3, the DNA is TGTGCCAGCAGGAGACCCCTGGAGTCGGATGAGCAGTTCTTC. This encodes CASRRPLESDEQFF.

As DNA, the CDR3 is TGTGCCAGCAGTTTTCGGCGGGAGGGCGAGCAGTACTTC. The encoded protein is CASSFRREGEQYF. The chain couples TRBV12-3 or TRBV12-4 to TRBJ2-7; 9 positions agree with TRBD2. V was clipped by 3 bases and J by 6 bases; unmatched bases: 3. The CDR3 contains 13 residues.